Given below is one T cell receptor (beta chain) in context. The sample originates from a study of blood T cell repertoires in COVID-19. Study-level background: COVID-19 samples, acute and convalescent, were from the United States, Italy and Spain. PBMCs, B-cell-depleted T cells, or T cells provided the cDNA or gDNA that made up the material.

Original methodology: Nucleated cell counts were estimated from reference gene primer amplification. The repertoire was sequenced with immunoSEQ multiplex PCR; TCRdb's copy has only in-frame clones and lacks some. V and J calls and clone size come straight from that table; D and trimming were deduced from the DNA. Among 310,000 or so clones, about 90% were seen once, and the ten largest hold 2.1%. The CDR3 length is 14 residues. Per the germline V gene, CDR1 is ENHRY and CDR2 is SYGVKD. With 3 bases clipped from V and 5 bases from J, the junction kept 4 bases outside the gene matches. Source material: peripheral blood. The source of this sequence is a woman between 25 and 40 years old who had recovered from COVID-19. V and J are TRBV10-3 and TRBJ2-1; TRBD1 matches at 7 bases. This chain's CDR3 is CAISDRGLDNEQFF. The CDR3 DNA reads as TGTGCCATCAGTGACAGGGGGTTAGACAATGAGCAGTTCTTC.